The present TCR beta chain was sequenced within a study of CD8+CD57+ T cells in acquired aplastic anemia. Study details: Yields of DNA that came from sorted CD4+ and CD8+ cells averaged roughly 3.3 ug. General study findings and limits: Roughly 27 sequences, all CD8+ CDR3, were shared between patients and controls. No significant difference in CD8+ Simpson's diversity was found between patients and controls.

This clonotype has at least ten counts. Its antigen is not known. All patients picked for sequencing had shown, by flow cytometry, an expansion of CD8+CD57+ cells. No therapy was given to patients before blood sampling. TCR beta VDJ combinations and CDR3 sequences were profiled from genomic DNA. MiXCR was run by TCRdb on the reads, yielding one entry per CDR3 protein. Of around 210,000 distinct CDR3 sequences in the sample, 65% were seen once. This TCR derives from a human donor with aplastic anemia. Sequencing input: sorted CD4+, CD8+, or CD8+CD57+ T cells (not recorded which) from PBMCs.

CDR3 sequence reads: CASSSRTSGVQETQYF. The CDR3 nucleotides are TGTGCCAGCAGCTCCCGGACTAGCGGGGTCCAAGAGACCCAGTACTTC. The gene calls are TRBV11-2 and TRBJ2-5; 12 bases are shared with TRBD2. From germline, CDR1 is SGHAT and CDR2 FQNNGV. The J segment lost 1 base and the V segment lost 4 bases, leaving 4 bases of the junction unmatched. This CDR3 region has 16 residues.